The 20 T cell receptor beta chains in this list originate from one sample, sequenced in a study of graft-versus-host responses after intestinal transplantation. Sequenced by immunoSEQ multiplex PCR; TCRdb stores in-frame clones only, minus some. The table includes 20,000 to 25,000 clones, approximately 93% detected once. Source: PBMCs, taken 156 days after intestinal transplant. The receptors here all came from a human patient who received an intestinal transplant, so some T cells may come from the graft donor.

The chain couples TRBV6-1 to TRBJ2-5; D possibly corresponds to TRBD1 (5 bases). V lost 1 base, J lost 2 bases, and 14 bases lay in between. Germline V gene data show CDR1 as MNHNS and CDR2 as SASEGT. CDR3 size: 16 residues. CDR3 sequence (DNA): TGTGCCAGCAGTGAAGGGGGCCAGTTCTTTCAAGAGACCCAGTACTTC. The encoded protein is CASSEGGQFFQETQYF.

The chain couples TRBV29-1 to TRBJ2-7, with D perhaps matching TRBD1 (5 bases). The germline gives CDR1 SQVTM, CDR2 ANQGSEA. V was pared by 3 bases and J by 3 bases, with 12 bases between. The CDR3 extends over 13 amino acids. The CDR3 nucleotides read TGCAGCGTTGAGACAGAACAGTACTACGAGCAGTACTTC. The encoded protein is CSVETEQYYEQYF.

The J gene is TRBJ2-1, the V gene TRBV18; 9 bases line up with TRBD1. The length of the CDR3 is 14 residues. V shed 5 bases and J 5 bases; nucleotides not matched to a gene: 4. Germline CDR1 KGHSH, CDR2 LQKENI. DNA of the CDR3: TGTGCCAGCTCAGTCCGGGACAGGGACAATGAGCAGTTCTTC. Translating gives CASSVRDRDNEQFF.

The rearrangement uses TRBV25-1 and TRBJ2-7; TRBD1 or TRBD2 may be the D gene (5 bases each). Per germline, CDR1 MGHDK and CDR2 SYGVNS. V was trimmed by 8 bases and J by 2 bases, leaving 10 bases between them. The CDR3 loop spans 12 amino acids. For the CDR3, the DNA is TGTGCCAGCGGGGACGGAACCTACGAGCAGTACTTC. Amino acids: CASGDGTYEQYF.

The V gene is TRBV9, the J gene TRBJ1-2; D gene ambiguous. The CDR3 runs to 15 residues. CDR1 is SGDLS, CDR2 YYNGEE, per germline. V lost 0 bases, J lost 1 base, and 10 bases lay in between. The DNA for the CDR3 is TGTGCCAGCAGCGTAGATGTAGGGATTAACTATGGCTACACCTTC. Encoded protein: CASSVDVGINYGYTF.

In nucleotides, the CDR3 is TGTGCCAGCAGCTTAGGGAGACAGGGCCACTATGGCTACACCTTC. It is translated as CASSLGRQGHYGYTF. The chain recombines TRBV7-9 with TRBJ1-2, with 7 nucleotides matching TRBD1. CDR3 size: 15 residues. Germline V lookup: CDR1 SEHNR, CDR2 FQNEAQ (reference sequence). Trimming removed 1 base from V and 3 bases from J; junction bases left unmatched: 5.

This rearrangement joins TRBV27 to TRBJ1-6; D might be TRBD1 (5 bases). Germline V gene data show CDR1 as MNHEY and CDR2 as SMNVEV (reference sequence). The CDR3 has 15 amino acids. Trimming removed 5 bases from V and 6 bases from J, with 14 bases in between. This CDR3 is CASSLGTWGNSPLHF. Here the CDR3 DNA reads TGTGCCAGCAGTCTTGGGACTTGGGGTAATTCACCCCTCCACTTT.

The chain uses TRBV6-1 and TRBJ2-6; D remains unclear. V lost 2 bases to trimming and J lost 1 base, with 18 bases between them. The CDR3 runs to 19 residues. Germline CDR1 is MNHNS and CDR2 is SASEGT. CDR3 in DNA: TGTGCCAGCAGTGAATTTTTGTCATCCGCTCGGTCTGGGGCCAACGTCCTGACTTTC. This translates into CASSEFLSSARSGANVLTF.

The chain is built from TRBV27 and TRBJ2-3; maybe TRBD2 (5 bases). Trimming removed 2 bases at V and 1 base at J, with 13 bases between. Germline-derived CDR1 and CDR2 are MNHEY and SMNVEV (reference sequence). The CDR3 length is 16 residues. CDR3 nucleotide sequence: TGTGCCAGCAGTTTAAGGGAGCCCCTCCGCACAGATACGCAGTATTTT. Its protein product is CASSLREPLRTDTQYF.

The gene calls are TRBV27 and TRBJ2-7, with 7 bases fitting TRBD1. Germline V gene data show CDR1 as MNHEY and CDR2 as SMNVEV (reference sequence). J lost 2 bases, V lost 9 bases, and 7 bases had no gene match. The CDR3 is made up of 13 amino acids. CDR3 loop: CASGYQGAYEQYF. In DNA form, the CDR3 reads TGTGCCAGTGGATACCAGGGGGCCTACGAGCAGTACTTC.

This clone was seen just once. The chain recombines TRBV27 with TRBJ2-7; tentative D call: TRBD2 (6 bases). V gave up 2 bases and J gave up 3 bases, with 14 bases separating them. CDR1 is MNHEY and CDR2 is SMNVEV in the germline V gene (reference sequence). The CDR3 has 15 amino acids. The CDR3 nucleotides are TGTGCCAGCAGTTTAGCCGGGACTGACGGCTACGAGCAGTACTTC. It translates to CASSLAGTDGYEQYF.

The gene calls are TRBV7-7 and TRBJ2-7; D could derive from TRBD1 or TRBD2 (5 bases each). Deletions cut 4 bases from V and 6 bases from J, with 19 bases between. The length of the CDR3 is 15 residues. Germline lookup yields CDR1 SSHAT and CDR2 FNYEAQ (reference sequence). The CDR3 here is CASSSGTGAGTEQYF. The CDR3 region has the DNA TGTGCCAGCAGCTCAGGTACCGGTGCTGGGACCGAGCAGTACTTC.

The V call is TRBV5-6, the J call TRBJ2-5, with D possibly being TRBD1 (6 bases). Trimming shortened V by 3 bases and J by 5 bases, and 8 bases separated the two germline ends. The CDR3 totals 12 residues. Germline V gene lookup returns CDR1 SGHDT and CDR2 YYEEEE. In nucleotides, the CDR3 is TGTGCCAGCAGCTCCCAGGGGGAGACCCAGTACTTC. Amino acid sequence: CASSSQGETQYF.

This clone was detected only once. This chain connects TRBV6-6 to TRBJ1-6; 9 nucleotides line up with TRBD1. Germline V gene lookup returns CDR1 MNHNY and CDR2 SVGAGI (reference sequence). CDR3 length: 14 residues. V lost 8 bases and J lost 8; bases outside the gene matches: 7. The CDR3 sequence is CASCPGQGYSPLHF. The CDR3 bases are TGTGCCAGCTGCCCGGGACAGGGTTATTCACCCCTCCACTTT.

J is TRBJ1-2 and V is TRBV29-1; D possibly corresponds to TRBD1 (5 bases). Per germline, CDR1 SQVTM and CDR2 ANQGSEA. This CDR3 has 13 amino acids. Trimming took 6 bases from V and 7 from J, leaving 18 bases between them. As DNA, the CDR3 is TGCAGCGTGGATCTAGGGGTGTCGGTTGGCTACACCTTC. Translation gives CSVDLGVSVGYTF.

The rearrangement links TRBV4-1 to TRBJ2-3, with D possibly being TRBD1 (6 bases). CDR3 length equals 15 residues. Trimming shortened V by 4 bases and J by 0 bases, and 11 bases separated the two germline ends. Germline loops: CDR1 MGHRA, CDR2 YSYEKL. CDR3: CASSPDRPSTDTQYF. CDR3 nucleotides: TGCGCCAGCAGCCCGGACAGACCTAGCACAGATACGCAGTATTTT.

This clone was seen just once. This rearrangement joins TRBV6-5 to TRBJ1-5; D not certain. CDR3 size: 15 residues. Trimming left V 5 bases short and J 5 bases short, with 16 bases between. CDR1 MNHEY and CDR2 SVGAGI come from the germline V gene. DNA for the CDR3: TGTGCCAGCAGTGTTGGGGAAGGCAGGCATCAGCCCCAGCATTTT. This gives the protein CASSVGEGRHQPQHF.

This sequence joins TRBV7-9 and TRBJ1-6; D perhaps matches TRBD1 (5 bases). The CDR3 covers 15 residues. The V and J ends lost 1 base and 14 bases respectively, with 18 bases between them. The germline gives CDR1 SEHNR, CDR2 FQNEAQ (reference sequence). CDR3 DNA: TGTGCCAGCAGCTTAGGTACAGGCCTTGTTGGGGCCCTCCACTTT. This translates into CASSLGTGLVGALHF.

V usage is TRBV10-1 and J usage is TRBJ2-7; perhaps TRBD2 as D (6 bases). This CDR3 comprises 13 residues. The V gene's germline CDR1 is WNHNN and CDR2 SYGVQD (reference sequence). The ends were cut back, 8 bases at V and 1 base at J, with 12 bases in the middle. Here the CDR3 DNA reads TGCGCCAGCTCCGGGACTTTATCCTACGAGCAGTACTTC. This sequence encodes CASSGTLSYEQYF.

The chain employs TRBV4-2 and TRBJ2-7; D is unresolved. The V and J ends lost 4 bases and 2 bases respectively, with 18 bases between them. Germline V gene sequence: CDR1 LGHNA, CDR2 YNFKEQ. The CDR3 runs to 16 residues. The CDR3 loop reads CASSLANVGGTYEQYF. CDR3 coding DNA: TGTGCCAGCAGCCTAGCAAACGTAGGTGGGACCTACGAGCAGTACTTC.